Given below is one TCR beta chain in context. This sample was included in a study of CD8 T cells in Susac syndrome. The CDR3 loop spans 14 amino acids. Germline loops: CDR1 SEHNR, CDR2 FQNEAQ (reference sequence). V shed 6 bases and J 9 bases; nucleotides not matched to a gene: 4. CD8+ and CD4+ T cells from blood underwent TCR beta sequencing, which was carried out in a high-throughput format. The control participants were healthy donors, and these controls were matched with respect to both age and sex. TEMRA cells were enriched by FACS, while CD8+ and CD4+ T cells were obtained through a negative isolation that was performed magnetically. Reverse transcription used about 0.5 to 1 ug RNA and random hexamers. Amplification of TCR beta CDR3 was carried out by immunoSEQ multiplex PCR, which covered 54 Vbeta and 13 Jbeta segments. TCRdb recomputed calls from the immunoSEQ multiplex PCR reads with MiXCR, one row per CDR3 protein. The repertoire includes about 70,000 distinct CDR3 sequences, approximately 95% of them detected once, and roughly 0.24% sits in the top ten.

Sequenced sample: CD8+ T cells from PBMCs. This clonotype was obtained from a human donor in good health. The V gene is TRBV7-9, the J gene TRBJ1-6; TRBD1 matches 11 bases. CDR3 coding DNA: TGTGCCAGCAGTTGGACAGGGGGCTCTTCACCCCTCCACTTT. Translation gives CASSWTGGSSPLHF.